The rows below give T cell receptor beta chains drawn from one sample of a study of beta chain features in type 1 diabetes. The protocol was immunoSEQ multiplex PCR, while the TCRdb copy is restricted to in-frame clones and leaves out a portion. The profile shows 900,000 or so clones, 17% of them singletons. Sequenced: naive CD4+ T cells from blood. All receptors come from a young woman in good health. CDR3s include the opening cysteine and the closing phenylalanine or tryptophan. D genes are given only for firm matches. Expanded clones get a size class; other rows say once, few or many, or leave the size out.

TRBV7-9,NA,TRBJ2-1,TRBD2,CASSQGLVDNEQFF,TGTGCCAGCAGCCAGGGACTAGTAGACAATGAGCAGTTCTTC
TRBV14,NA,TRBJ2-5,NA,CASSQSGETQYF,TGTGCCAGCAGCCAGTCGGGGGAGACCCAGTACTTC
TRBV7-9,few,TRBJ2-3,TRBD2,CASSFTRAGVGADTQYF,TGTGCCAGCAGCTTCACCCGGGCGGGAGTGGGGGCAGATACGCAGTATTTT
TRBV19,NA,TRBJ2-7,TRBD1,CASRQTGTVTYEQYF,TGTGCCAGTAGACAAACCGGGACAGTTACCTACGAGCAGTACTTC
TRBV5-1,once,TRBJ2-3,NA,CASSSGIDTQYF,TGCGCCAGCAGCTCAGGGATAGATACGCAGTATTTT
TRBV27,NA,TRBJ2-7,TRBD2,CASSFTMQASGSYEQYF,TGTGCCAGCAGTTTCACCATGCAGGCTAGCGGGAGCTACGAGCAGTACTTC
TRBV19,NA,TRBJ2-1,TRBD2,CASSIGLAGGRNEQFF,TGTGCCAGTAGTATAGGCCTCGCGGGAGGGCGGAATGAGCAGTTCTTC
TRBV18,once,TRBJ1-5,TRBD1,CASSQGTGGIQPQHF,TGTGCCAGCTCCCAAGGGACAGGGGGCATTCAGCCCCAGCATTTT
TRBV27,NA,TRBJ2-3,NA,CASSPYRASTDTQYF,TGTGCCAGCAGTCCATACCGGGCTAGCACAGATACGCAGTATTTT
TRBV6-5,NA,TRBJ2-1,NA,CASSFTGRAYNEQFF,TGTGCCAGCAGTTTTACAGGGAGGGCCTACAATGAGCAGTTCTTC
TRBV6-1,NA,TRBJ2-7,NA,CASKAGGEQYF,TGTGCCAGCAAGGCCGGTGGCGAGCAGTACTTC
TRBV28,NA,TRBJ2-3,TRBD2,CASSTPSGRGADTQYF,TGTGCCAGCAGTACACCTAGCGGGAGGGGCGCAGATACGCAGTATTTT
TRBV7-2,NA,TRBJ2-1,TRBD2,CASSQKREKNEQFF,TGTGCCAGCAGCCAAAAGCGGGAGAAAAATGAGCAGTTCTTC
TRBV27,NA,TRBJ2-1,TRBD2,CASSPSSGRGKFF,TGTGCCAGCAGCCCCTCAAGCGGGAGGGGGAAATTCTTC
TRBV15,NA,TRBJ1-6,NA,CATSRGHRVRSNSPLHF,TGTGCCACCAGCAGAGGACACAGGGTTCGATCTAATTCACCCCTCCACTTT
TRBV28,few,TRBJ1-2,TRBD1,CASSRQGASYTF,TGTGCCAGCAGCCGACAGGGGGCTAGCTACACCTTC
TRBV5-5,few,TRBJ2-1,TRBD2,CASSQAGTTYNEQFF,TGTGCCAGCAGCCAAGCGGGGACTACCTACAATGAGCAGTTCTTC
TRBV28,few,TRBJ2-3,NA,CASSSVFDTQYF,TGTGCCAGCAGTTCTGTTTTCGATACGCAGTATTTT
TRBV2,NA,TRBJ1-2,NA,CASNRATGIYTF,TGTGCCAGCAACAGGGCGACGGGCATATATACCTTC
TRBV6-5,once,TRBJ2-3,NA,CASSFRRGDTQYF,TGTGCCAGCAGTTTTAGGAGGGGAGATACGCAGTATTTT
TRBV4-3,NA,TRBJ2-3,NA,CASSRGDRRGTDTQYF,TGCGCCAGCAGCCGGGGAGACAGGCGGGGGACAGATACGCAGTATTTT
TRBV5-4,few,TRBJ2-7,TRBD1,CASRFTGTGTSYEQYF,TGTGCCAGCAGGTTCACCGGGACAGGAACCTCCTACGAGCAGTACTTC
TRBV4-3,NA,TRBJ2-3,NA,CASSQDNQAGGRTQYF,TGCGCCAGCAGCCAAGATAATCAAGCGGGTGGGCGCACGCAGTATTTT
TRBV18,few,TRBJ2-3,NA,CASSFRVSDTQYF,TGTGCCAGCTCATTTCGGGTCAGTGATACGCAGTATTTT
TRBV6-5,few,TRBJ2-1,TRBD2,CASSGAGTSYNEQFF,TGTGCCAGCTCCGGAGCGGGAACCTCCTACAATGAGCAGTTCTTC
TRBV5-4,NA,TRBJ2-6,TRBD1,CASSPTPGTGGSGANVLTF,TGTGCCAGCAGCCCAACTCCCGGGACAGGGGGCTCTGGGGCCAACGTCCTGACTTTC
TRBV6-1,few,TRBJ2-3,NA,CASSWDSAGPDTQYF,TGTGCCAGCAGTTGGGACTCAGCGGGCCCAGATACGCAGTATTTT
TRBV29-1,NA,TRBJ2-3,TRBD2,CSVSGRATDTQYF,TGCAGCGTTAGCGGGAGGGCCACAGATACGCAGTATTTT
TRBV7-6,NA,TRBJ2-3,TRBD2,CASSTLAGGADTQYF,TGTGCCAGCAGCACTCTAGCGGGAGGGGCAGATACGCAGTATTTT
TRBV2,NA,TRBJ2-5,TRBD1,CASSRRQGEETQYF,TGTGCCAGCAGTCGCAGACAGGGAGAGGAGACCCAGTACTTC
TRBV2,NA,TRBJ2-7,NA,CASSAGVTVGEQYF,TGTGCCAGCAGTGCGGGGGTCACCGTAGGGGAGCAGTACTTC
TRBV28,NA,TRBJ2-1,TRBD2,CASSFSGSRGNEQFF,TGTGCCAGCAGTTTTAGCGGGAGTCGGGGCAATGAGCAGTTCTTC
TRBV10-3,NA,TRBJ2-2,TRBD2,CAIREGLAFTGELFF,TGTGCCATCAGGGAGGGACTAGCGTTCACCGGGGAGCTGTTTTTT
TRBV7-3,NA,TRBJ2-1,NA,CASSLLGTRSGNEQFF,TGTGCCAGCAGCTTATTAGGGACACGGTCGGGCAATGAGCAGTTCTTC
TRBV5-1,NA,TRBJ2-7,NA,CASSLEQGYEQYF,TGCGCCAGCAGCTTAGAACAGGGCTACGAGCAGTACTTC